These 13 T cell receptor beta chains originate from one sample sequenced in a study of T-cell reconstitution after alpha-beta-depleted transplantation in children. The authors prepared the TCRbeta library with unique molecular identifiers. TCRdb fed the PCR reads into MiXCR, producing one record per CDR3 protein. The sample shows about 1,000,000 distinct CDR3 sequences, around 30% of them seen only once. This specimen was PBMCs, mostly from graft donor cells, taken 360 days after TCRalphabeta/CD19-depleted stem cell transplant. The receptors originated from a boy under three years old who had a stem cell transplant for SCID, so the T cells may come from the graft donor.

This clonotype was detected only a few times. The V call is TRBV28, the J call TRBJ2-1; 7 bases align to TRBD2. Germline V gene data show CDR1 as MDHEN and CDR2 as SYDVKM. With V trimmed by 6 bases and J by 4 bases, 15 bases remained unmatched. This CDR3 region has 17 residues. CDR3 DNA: TGTGCCAGCAGCCCGCCCAGGTGGGCTAGCGGTTACAATGAGCAGTTCTTC. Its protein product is CASSPPRWASGYNEQFF.

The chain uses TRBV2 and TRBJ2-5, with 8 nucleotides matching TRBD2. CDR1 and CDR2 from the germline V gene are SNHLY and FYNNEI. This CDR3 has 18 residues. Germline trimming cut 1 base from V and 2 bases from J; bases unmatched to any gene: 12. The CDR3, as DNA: TGTGCCAGCAGTGAAGTCCAGCGGGGGCCTCCTTCACAAGAGACCCAGTACTTC. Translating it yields CASSEVQRGPPSQETQYF.

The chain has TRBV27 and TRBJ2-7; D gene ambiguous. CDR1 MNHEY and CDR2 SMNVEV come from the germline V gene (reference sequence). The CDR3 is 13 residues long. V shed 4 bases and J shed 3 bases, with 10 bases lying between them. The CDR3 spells CASSSARVYEQYF. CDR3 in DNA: TGTGCCAGCAGTTCGGCCCGGGTCTACGAGCAGTACTTC.

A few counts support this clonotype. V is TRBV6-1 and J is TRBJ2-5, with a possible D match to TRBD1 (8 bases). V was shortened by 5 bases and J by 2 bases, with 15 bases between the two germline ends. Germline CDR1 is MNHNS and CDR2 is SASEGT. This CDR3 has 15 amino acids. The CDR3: CASSPDREGQETQYF. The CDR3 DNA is TGTGCCAGCAGTCCGGACAGGGAGGGTCAAGAGACCCAGTACTTC.

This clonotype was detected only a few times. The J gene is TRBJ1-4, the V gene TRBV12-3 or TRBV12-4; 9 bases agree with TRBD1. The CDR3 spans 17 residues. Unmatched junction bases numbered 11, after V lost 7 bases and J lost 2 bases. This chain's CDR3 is CASTVRDRVKTNEKLFF. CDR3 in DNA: TGTGCCAGCACCGTCCGGGACAGGGTTAAGACTAATGAAAAACTGTTTTTT.

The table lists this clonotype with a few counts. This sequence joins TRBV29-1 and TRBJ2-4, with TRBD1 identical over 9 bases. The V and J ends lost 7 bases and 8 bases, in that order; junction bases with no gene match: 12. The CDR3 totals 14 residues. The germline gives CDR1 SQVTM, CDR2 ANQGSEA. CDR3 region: CSGVGGQGGHIQYF. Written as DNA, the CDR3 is TGCAGCGGGGTCGGGGGACAGGGCGGGCACATTCAGTACTTC.

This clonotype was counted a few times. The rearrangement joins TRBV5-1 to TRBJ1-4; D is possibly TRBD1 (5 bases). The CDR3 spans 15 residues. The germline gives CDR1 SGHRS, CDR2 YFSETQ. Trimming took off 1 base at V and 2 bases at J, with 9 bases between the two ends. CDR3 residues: CASSLTGFTNEKLFF. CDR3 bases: TGCGCCAGCAGCTTGACAGGCTTTACTAATGAAAAACTGTTTTTT. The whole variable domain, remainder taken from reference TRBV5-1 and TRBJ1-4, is KAGVTQTPRYLIKTRGQQVTLSCSPISGHRSVSWYQQTPGQGLQFLFEYFSETQRNKGNFPGRFSGRQFSNSRSEMNVSTLELGDSALYLCASSLTGFTNEKLFFGSGTQLSVL.

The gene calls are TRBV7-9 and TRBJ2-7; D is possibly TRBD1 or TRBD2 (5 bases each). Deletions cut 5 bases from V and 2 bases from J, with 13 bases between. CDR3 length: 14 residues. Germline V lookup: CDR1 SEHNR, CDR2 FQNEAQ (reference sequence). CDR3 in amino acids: CASSPGTITYEQYF. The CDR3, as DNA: TGTGCCAGCAGCCCCGGGACCATAACCTACGAGCAGTACTTC.

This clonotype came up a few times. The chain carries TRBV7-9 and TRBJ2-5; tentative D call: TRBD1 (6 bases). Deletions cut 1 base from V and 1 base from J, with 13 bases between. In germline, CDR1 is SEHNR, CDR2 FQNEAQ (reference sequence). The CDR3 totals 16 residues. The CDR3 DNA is TGTGCCAGCAGCTTAGGATTCACAGGGTCCCAAGAGACCCAGTACTTC. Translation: CASSLGFTGSQETQYF.

The CDR3 DNA sequence: TGCAGTGCTAGTGTGGCAGGGGGAGAGACCCAGTACTTC. It specifies CSASVAGGETQYF. The chain uses TRBV20-1 and TRBJ2-5, with TRBD1 matching over 7 bases. Germline V gene lookup returns CDR1 DFQATT and CDR2 SNEGSKA (reference sequence). The CDR3 sequence is 13 residues long. Trimming removed 3 bases from V and 4 bases from J; junction bases left unmatched: 5.

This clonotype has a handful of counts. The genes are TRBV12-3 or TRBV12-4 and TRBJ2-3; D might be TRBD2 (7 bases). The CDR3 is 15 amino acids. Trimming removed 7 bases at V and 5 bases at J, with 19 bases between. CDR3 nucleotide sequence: TGTGCCAGCAACCTGGGTGGGGGGGCAGGAGATACGCAGTATTTT. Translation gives CASNLGGGAGDTQYF.

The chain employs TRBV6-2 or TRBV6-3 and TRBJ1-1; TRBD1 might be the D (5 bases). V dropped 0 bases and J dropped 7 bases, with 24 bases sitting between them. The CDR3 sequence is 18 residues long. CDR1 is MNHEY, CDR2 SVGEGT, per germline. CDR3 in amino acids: CASSYSSVWGRLWGEAFF. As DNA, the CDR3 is TGTGCCAGCAGTTACTCTTCTGTCTGGGGCAGACTTTGGGGTGAAGCTTTCTTT.

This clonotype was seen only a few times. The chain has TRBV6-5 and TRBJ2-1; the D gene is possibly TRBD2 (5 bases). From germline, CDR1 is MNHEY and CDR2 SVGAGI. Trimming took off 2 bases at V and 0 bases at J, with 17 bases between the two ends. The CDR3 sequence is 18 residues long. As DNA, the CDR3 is TGTGCCAGCAGTTACCTGGACCGACTACCCAGCTCCTACAATGAGCAGTTCTTC. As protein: CASSYLDRLPSSYNEQFF.